The clone carrying this T cell receptor beta chain came up a few times. Its cognate antigen is unknown. This entry comes from a study of identical twins. Study-level points and caveats: For zero-insertion analyses, partial confounding could come from invariant MAIT and iNKT cells.

The CDR3 contains 12 residues. V trimming: 6 bases; J trimming: 12 bases; junction bases outside the gene matches: 4. Unique molecular identifiers were present on cDNA, and template switching added a universal primer site. In TCRdb, the 5' RACE reads were re-called with MiXCR into one record per CDR3 protein. The repertoire holds some 760,000 distinct CDR3 sequences, with over 15% as singletons. This sample also belongs to another study, concerning T cells expressing NK-cell markers. That investigation notes: Each TCR beta repertoire originated in sorted T cells that were CD3+CD56+NKG2C+, CD3+CD56+NKG2C- or CD3+CD56-NKG2C+.

V gene TRBV12-3 or TRBV12-4 combines with J gene TRBJ2-1; the match to TRBD2 covers 11 bases. This clonotype was obtained from a woman under 30 in good health. Sequencing was done on a sample of PBMCs. The CDR3 sequence is CASSLSGRGQFF. The CDR3 nucleotides read TGTGCCAGCAGCCTTAGCGGGAGGGGGCAGTTCTTC.